Shown below are 8 T cell receptor beta chains from a single sample sequenced in a study of T cell responses to AZD1222 COVID-19 vaccine listed by TCRdb under 2021. The intended sense of this specimen's time point label: baseline before first vaccination. In light of the paper, this sample's treatment or condition label describes: meningococcal conjugate vaccine given as trial control. Library preparation employed the immunoSEQ multiplex PCR assay. The table was pulled from immuneACCESS by TCRdb, which kept in-frame rearrangements only. Such tables lose some clones; where checked, under half of the loss comes from unresolved V genes, and the rest has no known cause. The sample table lists about 150,000 clones, approximately 78% of them with a count of one. The top ten clones comprise roughly 4.3% of the sample. The starting material was peripheral blood, obtained on day 0 of MenACWY control vaccination. These receptors originate from an adult in good health.

This sequence joins TRBV30 and TRBJ1-3; D is unresolved. Germline CDR1 is GTSNPN and CDR2 is SVGIG (reference sequence). CDR3 size: 13 residues. Trimming removed 1 base at V and 0 bases at J, with 4 bases between. The CDR3 nucleotides read TGTGCCTGGAGTGGGCTCTCTGGAAACACCATATATTTT. Protein: CAWSGLSGNTIYF.

The chain carries TRBV11-2 and TRBJ2-5; 12 nucleotides agree with TRBD2. Germline V gene sequence: CDR1 SGHAT, CDR2 FQNNGV. The V gene end was trimmed by 6 bases and the J gene end by 2 bases; junction bases not matched to a gene: 4. The length of the CDR3 is 15 residues. CDR3: CASRRLAGDQETQYF. CDR3 nucleotide sequence: TGTGCCAGCAGAAGACTAGCGGGGGATCAAGAGACCCAGTACTTC.

The chain couples TRBV7-9 to TRBJ1-4; TRBD1 might be the D (6 bases). Germline CDR1 SEHNR, CDR2 FQNEAQ (reference sequence). The CDR3 has 14 amino acids. Trimming left V 6 bases short and J 7 bases short, with 15 bases between. The CDR3 DNA sequence: TGTGCCAGCAGGGTCGGAGGGGGACGTGAAAAACTGTTTTTT. Translated: CASRVGGGREKLFF.

The chain has TRBV30 and TRBJ2-3; 12 bases are a match to TRBD2. CDR1 is GTSNPN and CDR2 is SVGIG in the germline V gene (reference sequence). The CDR3 sequence is 16 residues long. The V segment lost 3 bases and the J segment 6 bases; nucleotides outside the gene matches: 10. The CDR3 spells CAWSIGLAGFRDTQYF. The CDR3 DNA reads TGTGCCTGGAGCATTGGACTAGCGGGGTTCAGGGATACGCAGTATTTT.

The chain has TRBV6-2 or TRBV6-3 and TRBJ2-5, with D possibly being TRBD2 (5 bases). Germline V gives CDR1 MNHEY, CDR2 SVGEGT. The CDR3 spans 13 residues. V was clipped by 6 bases and J by 1 base, with 9 bases between them. The CDR3 is CASSRTSQETQYF. The CDR3 DNA reads TGTGCCAGCAGCCGAACTAGCCAAGAGACCCAGTACTTC.

This clone was seen a handful of times. V and J are TRBV14 and TRBJ2-3; 9 bases align to TRBD2. Trimming cost V 2 bases and J 5 bases; bases outside gene matches: 5. CDR3 length equals 15 residues. Germline CDR1 and CDR2: SGHDN and FVKESK. CDR3 sequence: CASSQQGLAGDTQYF. CDR3 DNA sequence: TGTGCCAGCAGCCAACAGGGACTAGCCGGAGATACGCAGTATTTT.

The chain links TRBV7-8 to TRBJ2-1, with D perhaps matching TRBD2 (5 bases). V was cut by 1 base and J by 4 bases, with 8 bases left in between. The CDR3 length is 14 residues. The germline V gene encodes CDR1 SGHVS and CDR2 FQNEAQ. The CDR3 spells CASSLGLPYNEQFF. The CDR3 nucleotides are TGTGCCAGCAGCTTAGGACTACCGTACAATGAGCAGTTCTTC.

The chain carries TRBV2 and TRBJ1-2; D is undetermined. The CDR3 has 12 amino acids. Trimming removed 7 bases at V and 5 bases at J, with 11 bases between. Germline CDR1 and CDR2: SNHLY and FYNNEI. The CDR3 loop reads CASNTGGYGYTF. DNA for the CDR3: TGTGCCAGCAATACGGGAGGGTATGGCTACACCTTC.